This T cell receptor (beta chain) originates from a study of T cell responses to AZD1222 COVID-19 vaccine. Study observations and caveats: At baseline, seropositivity was found in only six or seven AZD1222 recipients. Of spike-specific TCRs, nearly half reportedly target regions left unmutated in variants. Mostly white British, mostly female donors; authors suggested clonal diversity may be underestimated.

Libraries were prepared by immunoSEQ multiplex PCR; TCRdb keeps only in-frame clonotypes and omits some of them. The sample carries about 150,000 clones, 86% recorded once. To note about this clone: Its antigen is unknown.

The CDR3 is 14 amino acids. The ends were cut back, 6 bases at V and 8 bases at J, with 17 bases in the middle. Germline CDR1 is SNHLY and CDR2 is FYNNEI. This sample comprised peripheral blood, obtained on day 0 of MenACWY control vaccination. The gene calls are TRBV2 and TRBJ2-1; tentatively, D is TRBD2 (5 bases). The TCR sequence derives from an adult in good health. The CDR3 DNA reads as TGTGCCAGCAGAGACCGTTTCCTGAGGGATGAGCAGTTCTTC. Amino acids: CASRDRFLRDEQFF.